This T cell receptor (beta chain) appears in the sequencing data of a study of T cells in Graves' hyperthyroidism and ophthalmopathy. About the research overall: The initial diagnosis was the point when peripheral blood was collected, ahead of any treatment.

Uncontrolled infection, other autoimmune disease, pregnancy or lactation excluded patients. CDR3 length: 15 amino acids. Germline V gene lookup returns CDR1 DFQATT and CDR2 SNEGSKA (reference sequence). Findings of the study overall: The blood repertoire included most of the expanded thyroid clonotypes above 0.001.

The investigators amplified TCR beta CDR3 regions from RNA transcripts. An initial round of RT-PCR targeting the TCR CDR3 relied on the HTBI primer set. In TCRdb, the multiplex PCR reads were re-called with MiXCR into one record per CDR3 protein. The sample lists 200,000 to 250,000 distinct CDR3 sequences; approximately 17% were seen once. This clonotype was seen a handful of times. Its antigen remains unknown. This chain joins TRBV20-1 and TRBJ2-1; 7 nucleotides match TRBD2. The clonotype comes from a man aged 50-60 years with Graves' hyperthyroidism. Sample: blood. The CDR3 nucleotides are TGCACTTGCTGGAGGCGGGAGACGTCCTACAATGAGCAGTTCTTC. Its protein is CTCWRRETSYNEQFF.